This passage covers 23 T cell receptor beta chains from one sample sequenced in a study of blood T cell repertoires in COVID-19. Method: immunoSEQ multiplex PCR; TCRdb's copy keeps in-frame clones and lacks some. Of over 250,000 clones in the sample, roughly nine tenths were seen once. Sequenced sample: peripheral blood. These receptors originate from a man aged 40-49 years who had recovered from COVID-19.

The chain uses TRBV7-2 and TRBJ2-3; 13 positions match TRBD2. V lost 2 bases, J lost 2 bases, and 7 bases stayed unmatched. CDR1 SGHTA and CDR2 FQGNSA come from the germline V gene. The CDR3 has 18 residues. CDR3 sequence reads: CASSLRAGLAGDTDTQYF. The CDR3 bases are TGTGCCAGCAGCTTACGGGCTGGACTAGCGGGAGACACAGATACGCAGTATTTT.

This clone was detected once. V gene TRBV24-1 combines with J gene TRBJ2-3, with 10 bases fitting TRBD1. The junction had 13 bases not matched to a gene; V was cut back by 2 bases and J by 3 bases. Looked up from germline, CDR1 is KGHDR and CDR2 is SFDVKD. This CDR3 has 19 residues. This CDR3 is CATSDSRQGAKSGTDTQYF. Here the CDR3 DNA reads TGTGCCACCAGTGATTCCCGACAGGGGGCGAAGTCAGGAACAGATACGCAGTATTTT.

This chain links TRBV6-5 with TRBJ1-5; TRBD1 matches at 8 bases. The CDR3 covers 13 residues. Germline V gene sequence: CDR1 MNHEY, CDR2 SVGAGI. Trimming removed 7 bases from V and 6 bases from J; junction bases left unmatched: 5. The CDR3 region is CASTNGQGQPQHF. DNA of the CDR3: TGTGCCAGCACTAACGGACAGGGTCAGCCCCAGCATTTT.

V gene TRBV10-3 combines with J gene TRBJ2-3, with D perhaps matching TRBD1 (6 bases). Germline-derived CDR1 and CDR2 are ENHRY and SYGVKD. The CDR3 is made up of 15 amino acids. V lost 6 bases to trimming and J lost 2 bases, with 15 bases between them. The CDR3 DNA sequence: TGTGCCATCAGCCTAGGGAAGGGGGACACAGATACGCAGTATTTT. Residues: CAISLGKGDTDTQYF.

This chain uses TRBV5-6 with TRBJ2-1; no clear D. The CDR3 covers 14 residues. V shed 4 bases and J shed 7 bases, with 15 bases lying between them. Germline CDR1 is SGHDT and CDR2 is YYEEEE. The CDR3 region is CASSMRPSGNEQFF. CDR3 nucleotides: TGTGCCAGCAGCATGAGACCCTCCGGGAATGAGCAGTTCTTC.

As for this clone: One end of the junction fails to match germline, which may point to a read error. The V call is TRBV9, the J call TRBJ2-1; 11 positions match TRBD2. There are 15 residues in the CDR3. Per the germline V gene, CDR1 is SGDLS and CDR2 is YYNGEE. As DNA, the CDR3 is TGTGCCAGCAGCGCTTCCACTAGCGGGAGTTTGGAACGGGTCTTC. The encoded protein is CASSASTSGSLERVF.

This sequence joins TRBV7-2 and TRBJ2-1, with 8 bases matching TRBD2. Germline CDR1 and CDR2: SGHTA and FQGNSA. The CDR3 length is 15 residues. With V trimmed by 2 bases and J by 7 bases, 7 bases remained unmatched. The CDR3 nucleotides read TGTGCCAGCAGCTTATCGGGAGGGCCCGGTAATGAGCAGTTCTTC. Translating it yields CASSLSGGPGNEQFF.

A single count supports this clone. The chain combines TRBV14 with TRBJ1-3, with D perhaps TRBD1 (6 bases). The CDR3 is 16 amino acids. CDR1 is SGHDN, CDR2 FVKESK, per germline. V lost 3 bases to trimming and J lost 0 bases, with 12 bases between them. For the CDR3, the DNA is TGTGCCAGCAGCCACGGTACAGGGAGCTCTGGAAACACCATATATTTT. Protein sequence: CASSHGTGSSGNTIYF.

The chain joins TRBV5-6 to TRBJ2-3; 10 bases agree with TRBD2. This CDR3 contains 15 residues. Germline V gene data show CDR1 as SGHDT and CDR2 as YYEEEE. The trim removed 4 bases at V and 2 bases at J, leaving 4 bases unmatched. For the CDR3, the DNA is TGTGCCAGCAGCAAGCGGGGGGGATCCACAGATACGCAGTATTTT. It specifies CASSKRGGSTDTQYF.

The chain's CDR3 is CSVGRLLMNTEAFF. In DNA form, the CDR3 reads TGCAGCGTTGGCCGACTACTGATGAACACTGAAGCTTTCTTT. The V gene is TRBV29-1, the J gene TRBJ1-1; no definite D call. Germline V gives CDR1 SQVTM, CDR2 ANQGSEA. The germline V and J ends were trimmed by 4 bases and 0 bases, with 12 bases remaining between them. The CDR3 spans 14 residues.

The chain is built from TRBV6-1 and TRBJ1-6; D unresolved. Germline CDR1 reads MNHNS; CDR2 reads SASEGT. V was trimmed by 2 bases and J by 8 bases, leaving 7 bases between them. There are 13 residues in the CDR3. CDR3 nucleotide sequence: TGTGCCAGCAGTGAACCAAACTATTCACCCCTCCACTTT. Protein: CASSEPNYSPLHF.

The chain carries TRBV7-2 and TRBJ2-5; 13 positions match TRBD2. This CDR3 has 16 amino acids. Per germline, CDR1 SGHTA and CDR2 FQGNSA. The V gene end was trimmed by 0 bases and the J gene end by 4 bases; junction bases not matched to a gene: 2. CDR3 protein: CASSLARTSGRETQYF. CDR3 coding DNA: TGTGCCAGCAGCTTAGCCCGGACTAGCGGGAGAGAGACCCAGTACTTC.

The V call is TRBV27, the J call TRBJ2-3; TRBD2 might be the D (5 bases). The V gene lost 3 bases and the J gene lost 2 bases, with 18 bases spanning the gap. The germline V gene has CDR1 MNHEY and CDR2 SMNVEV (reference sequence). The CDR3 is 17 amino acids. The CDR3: CASSLSGSGRTTDTQYF. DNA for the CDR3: TGTGCCAGCAGTTTGTCGGGAAGTGGGCGGACCACAGATACGCAGTATTTT.

The DNA for the CDR3 is TGTGCCATCAGTGAGTCGGGGACAGGGAGGGGCGAGCAGTACTTC. This codes for CAISESGTGRGEQYF. The J gene is TRBJ2-7, the V gene TRBV10-3, with 9 bases lining up with TRBD1. With V trimmed by 0 bases and J by 6 bases, 6 bases remained unmatched. Germline V CDR1 and CDR2: ENHRY, SYGVKD. The CDR3 totals 15 residues.

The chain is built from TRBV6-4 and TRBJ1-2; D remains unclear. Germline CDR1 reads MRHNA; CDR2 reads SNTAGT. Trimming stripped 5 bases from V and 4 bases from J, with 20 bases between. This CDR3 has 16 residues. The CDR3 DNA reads TGTGCCAGCAGTCCTCGGATTCGGTTCACTACCTATGGCTACACCTTC. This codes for CASSPRIRFTTYGYTF.

The CDR3: CASSPRSGVNGELFF. The CDR3 nucleotides read TGTGCCAGCAGTCCCCGATCCGGGGTAAACGGGGAGCTGTTTTTT. The rearrangement links TRBV6-6 to TRBJ2-2; D is perhaps TRBD2 (5 bases). V lost 5 bases, J lost 7 bases, and 17 bases lay in between. Germline CDR1 MNHNY, CDR2 SVGAGI (reference sequence). The CDR3 is made up of 15 amino acids.

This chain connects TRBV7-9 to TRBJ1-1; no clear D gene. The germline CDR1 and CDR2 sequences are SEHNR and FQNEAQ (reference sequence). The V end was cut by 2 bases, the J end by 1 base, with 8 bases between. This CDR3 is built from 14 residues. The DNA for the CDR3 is TGTGCCAGCAGCTTACCCCCAGGGAACACTGAAGCTTTCTTT. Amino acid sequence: CASSLPPGNTEAFF.

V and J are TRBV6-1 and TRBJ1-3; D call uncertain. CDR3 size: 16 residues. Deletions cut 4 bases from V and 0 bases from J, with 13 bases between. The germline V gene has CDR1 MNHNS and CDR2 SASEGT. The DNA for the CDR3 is TGTGCCAGCAGTGGGCTCCAGTCGCCCTCTGGAAACACCATATATTTT. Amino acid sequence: CASSGLQSPSGNTIYF.

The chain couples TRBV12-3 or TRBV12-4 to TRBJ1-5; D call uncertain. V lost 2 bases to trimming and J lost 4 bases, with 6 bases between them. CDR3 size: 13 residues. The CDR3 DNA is TGTGCCAGCAGTTTATTTCCGAATCAGCCCCAGCATTTT. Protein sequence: CASSLFPNQPQHF.

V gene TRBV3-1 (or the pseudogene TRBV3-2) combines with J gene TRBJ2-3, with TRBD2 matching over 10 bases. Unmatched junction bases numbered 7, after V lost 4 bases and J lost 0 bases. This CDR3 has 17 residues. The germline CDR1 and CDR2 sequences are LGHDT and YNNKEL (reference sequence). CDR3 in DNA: TGTGCCAGCAGCCCGTGGCTAGCGGGGGCCAGCACAGATACGCAGTATTTT. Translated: CASSPWLAGASTDTQYF.

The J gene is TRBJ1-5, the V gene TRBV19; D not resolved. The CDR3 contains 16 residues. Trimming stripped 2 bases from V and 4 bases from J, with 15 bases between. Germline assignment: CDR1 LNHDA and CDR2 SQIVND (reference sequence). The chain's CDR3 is CASSIRGMAGNQPQHF. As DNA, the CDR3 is TGTGCCAGTAGTATAAGAGGGATGGCGGGGAATCAGCCCCAGCATTTT.

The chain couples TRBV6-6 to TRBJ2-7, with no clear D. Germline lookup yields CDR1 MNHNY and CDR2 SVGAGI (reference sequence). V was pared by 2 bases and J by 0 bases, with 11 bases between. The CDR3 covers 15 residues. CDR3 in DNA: TGTGCCAGCAGTTACCCGGCAGGATACTCCTACGAGCAGTACTTC. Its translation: CASSYPAGYSYEQYF.

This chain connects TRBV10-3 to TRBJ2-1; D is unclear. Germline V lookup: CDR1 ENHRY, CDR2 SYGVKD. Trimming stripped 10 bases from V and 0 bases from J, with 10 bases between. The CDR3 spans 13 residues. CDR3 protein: CASLADSYNEQFF. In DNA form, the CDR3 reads TGTGCCAGCCTCGCGGACTCCTACAATGAGCAGTTCTTC.